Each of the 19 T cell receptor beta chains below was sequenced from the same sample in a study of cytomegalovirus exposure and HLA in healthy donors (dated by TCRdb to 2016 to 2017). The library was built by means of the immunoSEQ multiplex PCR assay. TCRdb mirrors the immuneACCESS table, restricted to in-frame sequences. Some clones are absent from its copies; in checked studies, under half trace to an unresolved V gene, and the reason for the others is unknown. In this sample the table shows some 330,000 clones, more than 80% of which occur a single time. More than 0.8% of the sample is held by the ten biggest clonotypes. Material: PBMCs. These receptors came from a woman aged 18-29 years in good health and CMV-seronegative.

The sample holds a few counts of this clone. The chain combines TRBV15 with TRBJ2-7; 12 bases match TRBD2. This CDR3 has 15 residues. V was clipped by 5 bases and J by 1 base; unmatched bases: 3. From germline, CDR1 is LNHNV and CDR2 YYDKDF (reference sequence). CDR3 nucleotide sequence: TGTGCCACCAGCCTTCTAGCGGGAGGGTCCTACGAGCAGTACTTC. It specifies CATSLLAGGSYEQYF. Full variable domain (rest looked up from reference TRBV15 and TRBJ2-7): DAMVIQNPRYQVTQFGKPVTLSCSQTLNHNVMYWYQQKSSQAPKLLFHYYDKDFNNEADTPDNFQSRRPNTSFCFLDIRSPGLGDTAMYLCATSLLAGGSYEQYFGPGTRLTVT.

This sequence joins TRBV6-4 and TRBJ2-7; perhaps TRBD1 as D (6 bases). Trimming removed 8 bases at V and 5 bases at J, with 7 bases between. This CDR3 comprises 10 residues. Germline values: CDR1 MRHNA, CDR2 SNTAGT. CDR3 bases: TGTGCCAGCCACAGGGACGAGCAGTACTTC. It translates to CASHRDEQYF.

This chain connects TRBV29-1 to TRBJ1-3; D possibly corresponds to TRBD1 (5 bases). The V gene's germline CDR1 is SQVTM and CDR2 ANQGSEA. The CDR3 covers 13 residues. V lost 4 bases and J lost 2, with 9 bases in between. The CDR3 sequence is CSVATQAGNTIYF. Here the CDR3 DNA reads TGCAGCGTTGCGACACAGGCTGGAAACACCATATATTTT.

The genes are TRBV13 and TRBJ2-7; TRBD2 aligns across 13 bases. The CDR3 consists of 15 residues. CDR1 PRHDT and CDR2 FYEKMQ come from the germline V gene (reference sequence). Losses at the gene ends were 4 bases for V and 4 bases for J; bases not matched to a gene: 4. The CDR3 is CASSYGTSGVYEQYF. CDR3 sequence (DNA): TGTGCCAGCAGCTACGGGACTAGCGGGGTATACGAGCAGTACTTC.

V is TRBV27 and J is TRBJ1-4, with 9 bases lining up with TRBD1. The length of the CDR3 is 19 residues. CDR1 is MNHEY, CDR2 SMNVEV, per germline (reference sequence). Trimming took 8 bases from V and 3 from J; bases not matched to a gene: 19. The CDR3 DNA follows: TGTGCCAGCGCCGAGGAGGGACAGGGATATCAAGTTCCTAATGAAAAACTGTTTTTT. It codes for CASAEEGQGYQVPNEKLFF.

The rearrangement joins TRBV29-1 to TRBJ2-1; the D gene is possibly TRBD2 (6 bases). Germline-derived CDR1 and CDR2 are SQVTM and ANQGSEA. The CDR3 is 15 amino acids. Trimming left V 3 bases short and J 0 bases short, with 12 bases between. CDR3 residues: CSVDRAGRSYNEQFF. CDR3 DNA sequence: TGCAGCGTTGATCGAGCGGGCCGCTCCTACAATGAGCAGTTCTTC.

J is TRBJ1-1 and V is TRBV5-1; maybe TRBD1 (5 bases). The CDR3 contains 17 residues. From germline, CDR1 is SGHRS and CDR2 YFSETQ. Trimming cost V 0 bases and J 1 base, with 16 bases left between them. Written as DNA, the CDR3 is TGCGCCAGCAGCTTGGGTTCGGGGGGTATTACGAACACTGAAGCTTTCTTT. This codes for CASSLGSGGITNTEAFF.

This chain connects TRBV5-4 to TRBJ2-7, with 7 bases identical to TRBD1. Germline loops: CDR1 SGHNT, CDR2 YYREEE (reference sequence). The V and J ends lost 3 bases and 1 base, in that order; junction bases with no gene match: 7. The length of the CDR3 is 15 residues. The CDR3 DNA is TGTGCCAGCAGCTCGGGACAGACCCCTTCCTACGAGCAGTACTTC. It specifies CASSSGQTPSYEQYF.

The CDR3 region has the DNA TGTGCCAGCAGCTCCCAAAGCAATCAGCCCCAGCATTTT. The encoded protein is CASSSQSNQPQHF. This chain uses TRBV9 with TRBJ1-5; D call uncertain. This CDR3 region has 13 residues. Germline loops: CDR1 SGDLS, CDR2 YYNGEE. V dropped 4 bases and J dropped 1 base, with 6 bases sitting between them.

CDR3 region: CASSPRGLPSGSPKTVADTQYF. CDR3 nucleotide sequence: TGCGCCAGCAGCCCGCGGGGGTTACCTAGCGGGAGCCCTAAGACGGTAGCAGATACGCAGTATTTT. The V and J genes are TRBV5-1 and TRBJ2-3, with 10 bases matching TRBD2. Trimming took 4 bases from V and 4 from J; bases not matched to a gene: 27. Looked up from germline, CDR1 is SGHRS and CDR2 is YFSETQ. CDR3 length: 22 amino acids.

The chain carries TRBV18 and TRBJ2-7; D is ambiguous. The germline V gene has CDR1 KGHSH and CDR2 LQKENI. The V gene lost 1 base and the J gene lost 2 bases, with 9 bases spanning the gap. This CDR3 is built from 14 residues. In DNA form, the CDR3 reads TGTGCCAGCTCACCACGTCCTGAGCCCTACGAGCAGTACTTC. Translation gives CASSPRPEPYEQYF. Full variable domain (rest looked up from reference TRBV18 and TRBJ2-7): NAGVMQNPRHLVRRRGQEARLRCSPMKGHSHVYWYRQLPEEGLKFMVYLQKENIIDESGMPKERFSAEFPKEGPSILRIQQVVRGDSAAYFCASSPRPEPYEQYFGPGTRLTVT.

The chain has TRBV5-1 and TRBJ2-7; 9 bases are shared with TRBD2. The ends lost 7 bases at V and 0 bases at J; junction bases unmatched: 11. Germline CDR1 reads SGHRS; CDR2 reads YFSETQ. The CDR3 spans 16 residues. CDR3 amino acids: CASGGAGGPSSYEQYF. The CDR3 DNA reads TGCGCCAGCGGGGGAGCGGGAGGACCGAGCTCCTACGAGCAGTACTTC.

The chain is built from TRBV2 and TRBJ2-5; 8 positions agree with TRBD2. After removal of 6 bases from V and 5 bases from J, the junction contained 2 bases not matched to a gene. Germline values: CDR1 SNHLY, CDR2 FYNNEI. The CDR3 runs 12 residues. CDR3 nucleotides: TGTGCCAGCAGGCCGGGGGGGGAGACCCAGTACTTC. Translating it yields CASRPGGETQYF.

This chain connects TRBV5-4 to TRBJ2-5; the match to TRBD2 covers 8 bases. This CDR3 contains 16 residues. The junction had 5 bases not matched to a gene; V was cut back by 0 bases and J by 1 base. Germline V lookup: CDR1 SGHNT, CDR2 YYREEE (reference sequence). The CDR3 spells CASSLAGRGGQETQYF. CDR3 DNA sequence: TGTGCCAGCAGCTTGGCCGGGAGGGGGGGCCAAGAGACCCAGTACTTC.

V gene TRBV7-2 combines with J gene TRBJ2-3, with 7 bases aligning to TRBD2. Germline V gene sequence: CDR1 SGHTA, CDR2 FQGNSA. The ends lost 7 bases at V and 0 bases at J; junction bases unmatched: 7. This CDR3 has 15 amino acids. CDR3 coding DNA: TGTGCCAGCAACCCGAGCGGGATCAGCACAGATACGCAGTATTTT. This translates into CASNPSGISTDTQYF.

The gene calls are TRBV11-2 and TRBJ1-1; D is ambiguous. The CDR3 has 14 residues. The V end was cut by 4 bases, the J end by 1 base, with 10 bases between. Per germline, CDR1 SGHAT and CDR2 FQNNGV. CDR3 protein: CASSSDHGNTEAFF. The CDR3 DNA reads TGTGCCAGCAGCTCAGACCACGGGAACACTGAAGCTTTCTTT.

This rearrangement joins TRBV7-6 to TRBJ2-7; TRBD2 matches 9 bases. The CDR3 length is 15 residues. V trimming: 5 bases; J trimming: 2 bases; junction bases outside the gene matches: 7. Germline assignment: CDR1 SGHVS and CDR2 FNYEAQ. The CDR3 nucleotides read TGTGCCAGCAGCCCGAGACTAGCGGAGACCTACGAGCAGTACTTC. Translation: CASSPRLAETYEQYF.

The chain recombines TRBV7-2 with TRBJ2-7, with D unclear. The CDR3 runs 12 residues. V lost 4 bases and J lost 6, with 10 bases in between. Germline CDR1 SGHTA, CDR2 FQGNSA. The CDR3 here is CASSSKPTEQYF. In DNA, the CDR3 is TGTGCCAGCAGCTCCAAGCCAACCGAGCAGTACTTC.

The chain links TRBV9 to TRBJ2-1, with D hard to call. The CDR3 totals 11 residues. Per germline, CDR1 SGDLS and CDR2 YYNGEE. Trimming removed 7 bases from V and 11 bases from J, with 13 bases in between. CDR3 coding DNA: TGTGCCAGCTCCGGTGGGCCTCAGCAGTTCTTC. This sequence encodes CASSGGPQQFF.